This T cell receptor (beta chain) was found in a study of cytomegalovirus exposure and HLA in healthy donors (dated by TCRdb to about 2017). A note on the overall study: According to a later analysis, one platform produced both the 120 validation repertoires and the 550 to 800 repertoires of the first cohort. The study aimed to test whether signatures of past pathogen exposure could be identified by cataloging public T cell receptors. Along with the roughly 610-subject first cohort, a separate validation cohort of over a hundred different subjects was used. The study combined high-throughput TCR immunosequencing, statistical association of individual TCRs with disease status, and machine learning to predict cytomegalovirus infection status.

The donors belonged to the validation cohort of around 120 subjects, which was separate from the roughly 680-subject first cohort. To note about this clone: Its antigen is still unknown. No base quality information exists; no much larger clone differs at one position.

Inclusive of the bounding cysteine and phenylalanine, the CDR3 is 11 residues long. The sequence is cut down to CDR3 DNA, 33 bases in frame from base 1. The V end loses 5 bases and the J end loses 0 bases, and a stretch of 4 bases separates them. The germline V gene encodes CDR1 DFQATT and CDR2 SNEGSKA (reference sequence). The investigation overall reported the following: Cytomegalovirus status was reported to be diagnosed by the classifier with high specificity and sensitivity in both the original and validation cohorts. A later analysis lacked HLA typing for the validation cohort, so it scored co-occurrence in that cohort across all 110 or so repertoires. According to the authors, the approach could potentially be generalized to other disease states and immunological phenotypes. In vitro tests confirmed that a few of the cytomegalovirus-associated TCR beta chains recognize cytomegalovirus antigens. Most TCR sequences were observed very rarely across donors, whereas some public TCRs were present in many individuals. A total of about 180 TCR beta chains were listed by the study as associated with cytomegalovirus. Subsequent analysis determined that TCRs grouped into clusters in the first cohort also showed a tendency toward co-occurrence across the 130 or so validation repertoires, and approximately 94% of cluster scores exceeded 0.

To prepare the library, the immunoSEQ multiplex PCR assay was applied. The original methods were these. To diagnose cytomegalovirus status from the catalog of TCR beta chain sequences, a statistical classification framework was built. TCRdb provides this immuneACCESS table in a form limited to in-frame rearrangements. Some clones are lacking; in checked studies, under half of them reflect an unresolved V gene, and why the rest are absent is not known. The DNA was the basis for D and trimming; V, J and clone size are from that table. This sample is represented by about 65,000 clones; around 92% of them were singletons. The top ten hold roughly 1.3% of the sample.

Input material: PBMCs. The receptor was isolated from a woman aged 18-35 years in good health and CMV-seronegative. The sequence links TRBV20-1 to TRBJ1-1, with the D gene call left open. The DNA is as follows: TGCAGTGCTGACTTGAACACTGAAGCTTTCTTT. Translated, this gives CSADLNTEAFF.